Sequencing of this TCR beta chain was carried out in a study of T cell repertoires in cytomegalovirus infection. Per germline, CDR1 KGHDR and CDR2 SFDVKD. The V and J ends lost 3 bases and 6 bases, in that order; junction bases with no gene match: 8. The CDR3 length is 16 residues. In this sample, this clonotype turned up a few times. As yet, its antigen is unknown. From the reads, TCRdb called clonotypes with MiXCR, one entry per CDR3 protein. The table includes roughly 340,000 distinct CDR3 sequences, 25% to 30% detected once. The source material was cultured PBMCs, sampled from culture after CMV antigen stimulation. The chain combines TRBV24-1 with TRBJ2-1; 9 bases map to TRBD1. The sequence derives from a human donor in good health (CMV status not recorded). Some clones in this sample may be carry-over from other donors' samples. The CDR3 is CATSDPGDREGNEQFF. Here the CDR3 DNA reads TGTGCCACCAGTGATCCGGGGGACAGGGAGGGCAATGAGCAGTTCTTC.